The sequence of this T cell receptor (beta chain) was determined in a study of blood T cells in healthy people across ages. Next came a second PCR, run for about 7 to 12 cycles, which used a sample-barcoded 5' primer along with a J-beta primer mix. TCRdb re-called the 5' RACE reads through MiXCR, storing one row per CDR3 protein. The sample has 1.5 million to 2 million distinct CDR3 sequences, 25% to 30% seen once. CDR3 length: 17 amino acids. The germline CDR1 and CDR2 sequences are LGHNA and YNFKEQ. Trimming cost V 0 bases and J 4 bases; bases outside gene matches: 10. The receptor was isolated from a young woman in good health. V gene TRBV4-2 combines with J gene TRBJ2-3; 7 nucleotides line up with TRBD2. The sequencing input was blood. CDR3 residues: CASSQESPAGRSDTQYF. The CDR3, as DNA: TGTGCCAGCAGCCAAGAGAGTCCAGCGGGGAGGTCAGATACGCAGTATTTT.